Reported below is one T cell receptor beta chain. No antigen is known for it. The record has no base qualities; no much larger clone is one base away. The sample is drawn from a study of OX40 agonist ivuxolimab in advanced cancers. A note on the overall study: Ivuxolimab was an agonistic, fully human IgG2 monoclonal antibody directed against OX40 (CD134), a costimulatory receptor. In the dose-escalation cohort, 70% to 85% of patients were male, and the mean age was 60 years with a range of roughly 23 to 79. Prior anti-PD-1, anti-PD-L1 or anti-CTLA-4 therapy was permitted, and approximately 42% of dose-escalation patients had received checkpoint inhibitors. Intravenous ivuxolimab was administered to patients every 2 weeks at six dose levels: 0.01, 0.1, 0.3, 1.5, 3 and 10 mg/kg. The paper describes the monotherapy dose-escalation part (N of about 52 patients) of the phase I trial of ivuxolimab. Of the approximately 50 patients in dose escalation, about 20 had hepatocellular carcinoma, about 15 had melanoma, 9 had renal cell carcinoma and 9 had head and neck cancer. Partial responses occurred in three dose-escalation patients, of whom one had hepatocellular carcinoma and two had cutaneous melanoma. The purpose of peripheral TCRbeta sequencing was to test whether ivuxolimab changed TCR sequence diversity and led to clonal T-cell expansion.

The CDR3 covers 16 residues, taking in both the cysteine and the phenylalanine. Of the read, only the CDR3 DNA is kept; its 48 bases are in frame from base 1. From a lookup of the germline V gene, CDR1 and CDR2 are SGDLS and YYNGEE. From V the trimming removes 0 bases and from J it removes 3 bases, while the gene matches leave 4 bases of the junction unaccounted for. For sequencing of the TCRbeta CDR3 region, genomic DNA was extracted from the sorted cells. The immunoSEQ Assay was used for sequencing of TCRbeta CDR3 regions. Not all clones reach the TCRdb copy of this immuneACCESS table, which keeps in-frame sequences only. Checked studies attribute under half of the gap to unresolved V genes and leave the rest unexplained. Present in this sample are some 120,000 clones, around 92% of which were seen just once. The ten top clones hold under 0.95% of the sample. Patients with a history of autoimmune disease or receiving systemic immunosuppression were excluded from the trial. In every dose cohort, peripheral blood was drawn for TCR sequencing at baseline, cycle 4 day 1, and cycle 7 day 1. Samples came from an open-label, multicenter, first-in-human phase I dose-escalation trial of ivuxolimab. Adults with locally advanced or metastatic melanoma, renal cell carcinoma, hepatocellular carcinoma or head and neck squamous cell carcinoma were enrolled in the trial. Before TCR sequencing, CD4+ and CD8+ T cells were separately sorted from peripheral blood.

The study at large found these results: Low levels of normalized T-cell clonal expansion were also seen in some patients who did not respond. At doses of 0.1 to 3.0 mg/kg, clonal expansion of both CD4+ and CD8+ blood T cells was observed from baseline to week 6. Partial responders in the 0.1-3.0 mg/kg groups had among the lowest normalized peripheral clonal expansion, especially among CD8+ T cells. After ivuxolimab, more expanded clones were found on average in CD8+ T cells than in CD4+ T cells. Which antigens the clonally expanded peripheral T cells were specific for was not determined.

The material sequenced was CD4+ or CD8+ T cells sorted from blood, taken in a trial of the OX40 agonist ivuxolimab. Rearrangement joined TRBV9 to TRBJ2-1, with TRBD2 identical over 9 junction bases. This TCR derives from an adult with an advanced solid tumor such as melanoma, head and neck, liver or kidney cancer. The DNA sequence follows: TGTGCCAGCAGCGTAGATCCGACTAGCGGCTACAATGAGCAGTTCTTC. The resulting protein is CASSVDPTSGYNEQFF. Reference TRBV9 and TRBJ2-1 proteins supply the regions before and after the CDR3; the full variable domain is: DSGVTQTPKHLITATGQRVTLRCSPRSGDLSVYWYQQSLDQGLQFLIQYYNGEERAKGNILERFSAQQFPDLHSELNLSSLELGDSALYFCASSVDPTSGYNEQFFGPGTRLTVL.